The clone carrying this TCR beta chain showed up just a few times. The data were obtained in a study of blood T cell repertoires in COVID-19. Study-level information: Samples representing acute and convalescent COVID-19 were sourced from the United States, Italy and Spain.

Per the original methods: Cell counts per sample came from amplifying reference gene primers. TCRdb's table, derived via immunoSEQ multiplex PCR, lists solely in-frame clones and lacks some. Clone size and V and J calls were adopted from that table, with D and trimming inferred from the DNA. Among 150,000 to 200,000 clones listed, just over 85% were seen once. All enrollees were roughly 18 to 89 years old and from under 25 US areas. With 1 base removed from V and 0 bases from J, the gap between germline ends came to 10 bases. The CDR3 contains 16 residues. Germline V gene data show CDR1 as SGHTA and CDR2 as FQGNSA.

The rearrangement links TRBV7-2 to TRBJ1-3; D is unresolved. The sequencing sample was made of PBMCs or T cells enriched from blood (not recorded which). The origin of this receptor is a woman between 18 and 30 years old who had recovered from COVID-19. DNA of the CDR3: TGTGCCAGCAGCTTAGGAGGAGTGAGCTCTGGAAACACCATATATTTT. This codes for CASSLGGVSSGNTIYF.